This record looks at one TCR beta chain sequence and its context. The sample is drawn from a study of blood T cell repertoires in COVID-19. The wider study: Samples representing acute and convalescent COVID-19 were sourced from the United States, Italy and Spain. PBMCs, B-cell-depleted T cells, or T cells were the source of the cDNA or gDNA that made up the material.

How the authors handled the data: Using reference gene primer amplification, nucleated cell counts were estimated. Method: immunoSEQ multiplex PCR; TCRdb's copy keeps in-frame clones and lacks some. V and J calls and clone size come straight from that table; D and trimming were deduced from the DNA. The table records approximately 27,000 clones, just under 95% of them present only once. The CDR3 runs to 13 residues. Germline loops: CDR1 SGHNT, CDR2 YYREEE (reference sequence). V was cut by 4 bases and J by 5 bases, with 13 bases left in between. The chain has TRBV5-4 and TRBJ2-7; perhaps TRBD2 as D (5 bases). Sequencing input: peripheral blood. This TCR was recovered from a human donor with active COVID-19. The donor label of this sample is uncertain. The CDR3 DNA sequence: TGTGCCAGCAGCCGCCCGGCCGGGGACGAGCAGTACTTC. This codes for CASSRPAGDEQYF. Drawing the rest from reference TRBV5-4 and TRBJ2-7, the complete variable domain is ETGVTQSPTHLIKTRGQQVTLRCSSQSGHNTVSWYQQALGQGPQFIFQYYREEENGRGNFPPRFSGLQFPNYSSELNVNALELDDSALYLCASSRPAGDEQYFGPGTRLTVT.